The 25 T cell receptor beta chains below all came from one sample that was sequenced in a study of blood T cell repertoires in COVID-19. TCRdb's table, derived via immunoSEQ multiplex PCR, lists solely in-frame clones and lacks some. The table lists around 500,000 clones, 80% to 90% of them singletons. Sequences were obtained from peripheral blood. The receptors come from a human donor in a cohort sampled during active COVID-19.

The rearrangement links TRBV5-1 to TRBJ2-1; TRBD1 is a possible D gene (6 bases). Germline CDR1 and CDR2: SGHRS and YFSETQ. The V end was cut by 6 bases, the J end by 7 bases, with 17 bases between. The CDR3 is made up of 14 amino acids. In DNA, the CDR3 is TGCGCCAGCACCCCAGGGGATCCTATTAATGAGCAGTTCTTC. Amino acid sequence: CASTPGDPINEQFF.

This chain joins TRBV4-3 and TRBJ2-1, with 11 bases identical to TRBD2. Losses at the gene ends were 8 bases for V and 2 bases for J; bases not matched to a gene: 5. The CDR3 covers 15 residues. The germline V gene has CDR1 LGHNA and CDR2 YSLEER. The CDR3 is CASRRTSGPYNEQFF. The CDR3 coding sequence is TGCGCCAGCCGTCGGACTAGCGGGCCCTACAATGAGCAGTTCTTC.

V and J are TRBV5-6 and TRBJ2-7, with 7 bases aligning to TRBD1. Germline CDR1 reads SGHDT; CDR2 reads YYEEEE. V lost 4 bases to trimming and J lost 5 bases; unmatched junction nucleotides: 15. The CDR3 is 16 residues long. DNA of the CDR3: TGTGCCAGCAGCCCCACCTTTATGACAGGGCGGCACGAGCAGTACTTC. Amino acid sequence: CASSPTFMTGRHEQYF. The complete variable domain, with remaining parts taken from reference TRBV5-6 and TRBJ2-7, reads DAGVTQSPTHLIKTRGQQVTLRCSPKSGHDTVSWYQQALGQGPQFIFQYYEEEERQRGNFPDRFSGHQFPNYSSELNVNALLLGDSALYLCASSPTFMTGRHEQYFGPGTRLTVT.

CDR3 amino acids: CASSLAGGEAGEQYF. The CDR3, as DNA: TGTGCCAGCAGCTTAGCCGGCGGGGAGGCGGGGGAGCAGTACTTC. The genes are TRBV7-2 and TRBJ2-7, with TRBD2 as a possible D gene (6 bases). Trimming removed 0 bases from V and 7 bases from J, with 16 bases in between. Germline V gene sequence: CDR1 SGHTA, CDR2 FQGNSA. The CDR3 is 15 amino acids. Based on the CDR3 plus reference TRBV7-2 and TRBJ2-7, the full variable domain is GAGVSQSPSNKVTEKGKDVELRCDPISGHTALYWYRQSLGQGLEFLIYFQGNSAPDKSGLPSDRFSAERTGGSVSTLTIQRTQQEDSAVYLCASSLAGGEAGEQYFGPGTRLTVT.

V is TRBV5-4 and J is TRBJ1-1; D possibly corresponds to TRBD1 (5 bases). The CDR3 consists of 17 residues. Trimming took 1 base from V and 5 from J, leaving 21 bases between them. The V gene's germline CDR1 is SGHNT and CDR2 YYREEE (reference sequence). The chain's CDR3 is CASSLRFGTPAGTEAFF. DNA for the CDR3: TGTGCCAGCAGCTTGCGATTCGGGACGCCCGCGGGGACTGAAGCTTTCTTT.

This chain links TRBV6-2 or TRBV6-3 with TRBJ2-5; possibly TRBD1 for D (5 bases). Germline lookup yields CDR1 MNHEY and CDR2 SVGEGT. Trimming stripped 4 bases from V and 9 bases from J, with 12 bases between. The CDR3 consists of 12 residues. CDR3 loop: CASSSPQGAQYF. The CDR3 bases are TGTGCCAGCAGTTCTCCCCAAGGGGCCCAGTACTTC.

The chain couples TRBV7-8 to TRBJ1-3; the D is unclear. The CDR3 has 16 residues. Deletions cut 7 bases from V and 0 bases from J, with 16 bases between. CDR1 and CDR2 (germline): SGHVS, FQNEAQ. CDR3 nucleotide sequence: TGTGCCAGCATCCCCGCCGGCGGCAGCTCTGGAAACACCATATATTTT. Translation gives CASIPAGGSSGNTIYF. Full variable domain (missing parts from reference TRBV7-8 and TRBJ1-3): GAGVSQSPRYKVAKRGQDVALRCDPISGHVSLFWYQQALGQGPEFLTYFQNEAQLDKSGLPSDRFFAERPEGSVSTLKIQRTQQEDSAVYLCASIPAGGSSGNTIYFGEGSWLTVV.

The chain couples TRBV5-1 to TRBJ1-4; D is unresolved. The CDR3 sequence is 13 residues long. V lost 4 bases to trimming and J lost 4 bases, with 8 bases between them. Germline lookup yields CDR1 SGHRS and CDR2 YFSETQ. CDR3 region: CASSPRFNEKLFF. CDR3 DNA: TGCGCCAGCAGCCCGCGATTTAATGAAAAACTGTTTTTT. The complete variable domain, with remaining parts taken from reference TRBV5-1 and TRBJ1-4, reads KAGVTQTPRYLIKTRGQQVTLSCSPISGHRSVSWYQQTPGQGLQFLFEYFSETQRNKGNFPGRFSGRQFSNSRSEMNVSTLELGDSALYLCASSPRFNEKLFFGSGTQLSVL.

The chain couples TRBV5-1 to TRBJ1-1; 10 nucleotides match TRBD1. J lost 4 bases, V lost 2 bases, and 17 bases had no gene match. The CDR3 has 19 amino acids. The V gene's germline CDR1 is SGHRS and CDR2 YFSETQ. The CDR3 nucleotides are TGCGCCAGCAGCTTCCATATTTCCGGGACAGGGGAAAGAGGCACTGAAGCTTTCTTT. This encodes CASSFHISGTGERGTEAFF.

The CDR3 region has the DNA TGTGCCAGCAGTTATAGATGGGACAGCTACGAGCAGTACTTC. It specifies CASSYRWDSYEQYF. The V gene is TRBV6-6, the J gene TRBJ2-7; 7 nucleotides agree with TRBD1. Trimming cost V 3 bases and J 3 bases; bases outside gene matches: 5. The CDR3 length is 14 residues. From germline, CDR1 is MNHNY and CDR2 SVGAGI (reference sequence).

CDR3: CASTLAGTQETQYF. For the CDR3, the DNA is TGTGCCAGCACCTTAGCGGGGACCCAAGAGACCCAGTACTTC. The chain combines TRBV25-1 with TRBJ2-5, with 8 bases aligning to TRBD2. V dropped 7 bases and J dropped 1; count of bases not matched to a gene: 5. Germline assignment: CDR1 MGHDK and CDR2 SYGVNS. CDR3 length: 14 amino acids.

The V and J genes are TRBV4-3 and TRBJ2-1; TRBD1 is a possible D gene (5 bases). Germline CDR1 is LGHNA and CDR2 is YSLEER. The V end lost 0 bases, the J end lost 0 bases, and 12 bases lay between the germline ends. CDR3 size: 17 residues. The CDR3 region has the DNA TGCGCCAGCAGCCAAGATGACAGCGCGAGCTCCTACAATGAGCAGTTCTTC. Protein product: CASSQDDSASSYNEQFF.

V usage is TRBV11-3 and J usage is TRBJ2-1; 12 positions match TRBD1. J lost 6 bases, V lost 5 bases, and 5 bases had no gene match. The CDR3 contains 15 residues. Per germline, CDR1 SGHNT and CDR2 YENEEA. DNA for the CDR3: TGTGCCAGCAGCCCCGGGACAGGGGGCATCAATGAGCAGTTCTTC. Amino acid sequence: CASSPGTGGINEQFF.

The genes are TRBV7-3 and TRBJ1-1; a possible D gene is TRBD1 (5 bases). The CDR3 contains 14 residues. CDR1 is SGHTA, CDR2 FQGTGA, per germline. The ends were cut back, 2 bases at V and 4 bases at J, with 11 bases in the middle. CDR3 region: CASSLLGQSTEAFF. CDR3 DNA sequence: TGTGCCAGCAGCTTACTGGGGCAGAGCACTGAAGCTTTCTTT.

This clone was seen once. The chain combines TRBV7-9 with TRBJ2-1; 10 positions match TRBD2. After removal of 5 bases from V and 9 bases from J, the junction contained 10 bases not matched to a gene. The CDR3 length is 15 residues. Looked up from germline, CDR1 is SEHNR and CDR2 is FQNEAQ (reference sequence). In DNA form, the CDR3 reads TGTGCCAGCAGCCCAACCGGGACTAGCGCGGGTGAGCAGTTCTTC. It codes for CASSPTGTSAGEQFF.

This rearrangement joins TRBV3-1 (or the pseudogene TRBV3-2) to TRBJ1-2, with D hard to call. CDR1 and CDR2 from the germline V gene are LGHDT and YNNKEL (reference sequence). The germline V and J ends were trimmed by 0 bases and 3 bases, with 11 bases remaining between them. CDR3 length: 15 amino acids. CDR3 DNA sequence: TGTGCCAGCAGCCAAGATGTGGGCAGAGACTATGGCTACACCTTC. Translating gives CASSQDVGRDYGYTF.

This clone was detected once. Other DNA sequences in this sample translate to the same CDR3. V is TRBV28 and J is TRBJ1-2; D remains unclear. V was clipped by 5 bases and J by 4 bases, with 8 bases between them. The CDR3 has 12 residues. Germline-derived CDR1 and CDR2 are MDHEN and SYDVKM. Here the CDR3 reads CASSPPIYGYTF. The DNA for the CDR3 is TGTGCCAGCAGTCCCCCTATCTATGGCTACACCTTC.

The chain combines TRBV19 with TRBJ1-5; D perhaps matches TRBD1 (5 bases). Germline V CDR1 and CDR2: LNHDA, SQIVND (reference sequence). Trimming removed 6 bases at V and 3 bases at J, with 9 bases between. This CDR3 spans 13 amino acids. The CDR3 region has the DNA TGTGCCAGTAGCGCAGGGTTCAATCAGCCCCAGCATTTT. As protein: CASSAGFNQPQHF.

This chain's CDR3 is CASSLVELAGQFF. In DNA, the CDR3 is TGTGCCAGCAGTTTAGTGGAACTAGCGGGCCAGTTCTTC. This chain joins TRBV12-3 or TRBV12-4 and TRBJ2-1, with 9 nucleotides matching TRBD2. Unmatched junction bases numbered 5, after V lost 1 base and J lost 13 bases. The CDR3 sequence is 13 residues long.

The chain recombines TRBV11-3 with TRBJ2-4, with 8 bases matching TRBD2. This CDR3 is built from 16 residues. V dropped 1 base and J dropped 2; count of bases not matched to a gene: 4. Per the germline V gene, CDR1 is SGHNT and CDR2 is YENEEA. DNA of the CDR3: TGTGCCAGCAGCTTAGGCGGGGGGTCTCCCAAAAACATTCAGTACTTC. It codes for CASSLGGGSPKNIQYF.

This chain links TRBV11-2 with TRBJ2-3; no definite D call. Germline V lookup: CDR1 SGHAT, CDR2 FQNNGV. Trimming cost V 7 bases and J 6 bases, with 11 bases left between them. CDR3 size: 12 residues. CDR3 region: CASTYPSDTQYF. As DNA, the CDR3 is TGTGCCAGCACCTATCCGTCCGATACGCAGTATTTT. Filled out from reference TRBV11-2 and TRBJ2-3, the complete variable domain reads EAGVAQSPRYKIIEKRQSVAFWCNPISGHATLYWYQQILGQGPKLLIQFQNNGVVDDSQLPKDRFSAERLKGVDSTLKIQPAKLEDSAVYLCASTYPSDTQYFGPGTRLTVL.

V and J are TRBV2 and TRBJ1-2, with D hard to call. Trimming left V 6 bases short and J 8 bases short, with 13 bases between. This CDR3 region has 12 residues. Germline CDR1 reads SNHLY; CDR2 reads FYNNEI. CDR3 sequence reads: CASRFTLLGYTF. The CDR3 DNA sequence: TGTGCCAGCAGATTCACTCTCTTGGGCTACACCTTC.

This chain uses TRBV30 with TRBJ1-6, with a weak D call TRBD1 (5 bases). CDR1 is GTSNPN and CDR2 is SVGIG in the germline V gene (reference sequence). The V end was cut by 5 bases, the J end by 6 bases, with 8 bases between. There are 12 residues in the CDR3. The CDR3 DNA is TGTGCCTGGGGTAGGGGTAATTCACCCCTCCACTTT. This codes for CAWGRGNSPLHF. Full variable domain (missing parts from reference TRBV30 and TRBJ1-6): SQTIHQWPATLVQPVGSPLSLECTVEGTSNPNLYWYRQAAGRGLQLLFYSVGIGQISSEVPQNLSASRPQDRQFILSSKKLLLSDSGFYLCAWGRGNSPLHFGNGTRLTVT.

This clone was detected only once. V is TRBV3-1 (or the pseudogene TRBV3-2) and J is TRBJ2-7; D might be TRBD2 (6 bases). Germline lookup yields CDR1 LGHDT and CDR2 YNNKEL (reference sequence). V gave up 5 bases and J gave up 3 bases, with 14 bases separating them. The length of the CDR3 is 14 residues. In DNA form, the CDR3 reads TGTGCCAGCAGCGAAAACAGCGGGCTCTACGAGCAGTACTTC. Encoded protein: CASSENSGLYEQYF.

The chain has TRBV7-2 and TRBJ1-2, with D possibly being TRBD1 (5 bases). From germline, CDR1 is SGHTA and CDR2 FQGNSA. V lost 5 bases and J lost 4, with 14 bases in between. The CDR3 is 14 amino acids. The CDR3 loop is CASSPPGESYGYTF. The CDR3 DNA follows: TGTGCCAGCAGCCCCCCGGGGGAAAGCTATGGCTACACCTTC.